These 29 T cell receptor beta chains share one sample of origin, sequenced in a study of neurological immune-mediated disorders. TCRdb processed the 5' RACE reads anew with MiXCR; each CDR3 protein has one entry. The data show 40,000 or so distinct CDR3 sequences, with roughly 13% seen just once and over 10% held by the top ten. Regarding time point: longitudinal time-point 3. Sequencing was carried out using PBMCs. These receptors were obtained from a man younger than 40 in good health.

This clonotype came up many times. The chain recombines TRBV7-9 with TRBJ2-2; the D gene is possibly TRBD2 (6 bases). This CDR3 is 17 amino acids long. Trimming removed 1 base at V and 0 bases at J, with 12 bases between. Germline values: CDR1 SEHNR, CDR2 FQNEAQ (reference sequence). DNA for the CDR3: TGTGCCAGCAGCTTAGGCCCGCGGGGATCGAACACCGGGGAGCTGTTTTTT. Translating it yields CASSLGPRGSNTGELFF.

The sample holds many counts of this clonotype. The chain recombines TRBV15 with TRBJ2-1; no reliable D call. In germline, CDR1 is LNHNV, CDR2 YYDKDF (reference sequence). CDR3 size: 12 residues. V lost 3 bases, J lost 6 bases, and 6 bases lay in between. CDR3 DNA: TGTGCCACCAGCAGGTCCCGCAATGAGCAGTTCTTC. Its translation is CATSRSRNEQFF.

The rearrangement uses TRBV6-2 or TRBV6-3 and TRBJ2-3; TRBD2 might be the D (6 bases). The CDR3 consists of 15 residues. Between the trimmed V and J ends, which lost 2 bases and 1 base, there was a span of 10 bases. From germline, CDR1 is MNHEY and CDR2 SVGEGT. CDR3 sequence (DNA): TGTGCCAGCAGTTACAGATGGAGGGGCACAGATACGCAGTATTTT. It is translated as CASSYRWRGTDTQYF.

Ten or more counts support this clonotype. V gene TRBV20-1 combines with J gene TRBJ2-7, with D maybe TRBD1 (6 bases). Deletions cut 6 bases from V and 7 bases from J, with 22 bases between. The CDR3 sequence is 14 residues long. Germline V lookup: CDR1 DFQATT, CDR2 SNEGSKA (reference sequence). This chain's CDR3 is CSAVGDTSLGEQYF. CDR3 in DNA: TGCAGTGCGGTGGGGGACACCTCCCTCGGGGAGCAGTACTTC.

This clonotype was seen many times. J is TRBJ2-2 and V is TRBV6-2 or TRBV6-3; 9 nucleotides agree with TRBD1. J lost 6 bases, V lost 4 bases, and 21 bases had no gene match. Per germline, CDR1 MNHEY and CDR2 SVGEGT. This CDR3 is built from 20 residues. CDR3 coding DNA: TGTGCCAGCAGTTCAGTAGCGGACAGGGGATCTATTCTCATGGCCGGGGAGCTGTTTTTT. Its protein product is CASSSVADRGSILMAGELFF.

This clonotype was observed at least ten times. A junction boundary mismatches the germline segment, possibly from a read error. The J gene is TRBJ1-4, the V gene TRBV20-1, with D possibly TRBD1 on 6 matching bases. Looked up from germline, CDR1 is DFQATT and CDR2 is SNEGSKA (reference sequence). This CDR3 region has 14 residues. CDR3 sequence (DNA): TGCAGTGCTCGAGAGGGTACAGGGCCTGAAAAACTGTTTTTT. This translates into CSAREGTGPEKLFF.

This clonotype occurred many times. The chain carries TRBV25-1 and TRBJ2-7, with TRBD2 identical over 7 bases. Germline-derived CDR1 and CDR2 are MGHDK and SYGVNS. The CDR3 sequence is 14 residues long. V was pared by 6 bases and J by 1 base, with 6 bases of the junction left unmatched. CDR3: CASRSSGDSYEQYF. In DNA form, the CDR3 reads TGTGCCAGCAGATCTAGCGGAGATTCCTACGAGCAGTACTTC.

This clonotype appeared many times. The genes are TRBV10-1 and TRBJ1-5; D unclear. The germline V and J ends were trimmed by 6 bases and 8 bases, with 14 bases remaining between them. The CDR3 contains 13 residues. Germline-derived CDR1 and CDR2 are WNHNN and SYGVQD (reference sequence). This CDR3 reads CASRPAGREPQHF. CDR3 in DNA: TGCGCCAGCAGACCAGCGGGGAGGGAGCCCCAGCATTTT.

There are many counts of this clonotype. This chain links TRBV27 with TRBJ2-6; D not certain. Germline-derived CDR1 and CDR2 are MNHEY and SMNVEV (reference sequence). Trimming cost V 4 bases and J 0 bases, with 19 bases left between them. The CDR3 covers 19 residues. CDR3 residues: CASSSMTPSALSGANVLTF. The CDR3, as DNA: TGTGCCAGCAGTTCAATGACACCGTCAGCCCTCTCTGGGGCCAACGTCCTGACTTTC.

The chain couples TRBV20-1 to TRBJ1-6, with TRBD1 matching over 10 bases. CDR3 length: 19 amino acids. The trim removed 0 bases at V and 7 bases at J, leaving 15 bases unmatched. Germline V CDR1 and CDR2: DFQATT, SNEGSKA (reference sequence). The CDR3 loop reads CSARDWITLGTGENSPLHF. In DNA, the CDR3 is TGCAGTGCTAGAGATTGGATAACGTTGGGGACAGGGGAGAATTCACCCCTCCACTTT.

In this sample, this clonotype turned up many times. This chain uses TRBV28 with TRBJ2-5, with D perhaps matching TRBD2 (6 bases). The V end lost 7 bases, the J end lost 7 bases, and 16 bases lay between the germline ends. Germline V gene sequence: CDR1 MDHEN, CDR2 SYDVKM. This CDR3 region has 13 residues. CDR3 coding DNA: TGTGCCAGCACTACGACTAGTTCAGGGACCCAGTACTTC. Protein sequence: CASTTTSSGTQYF.

This clonotype was picked up many times. The chain links TRBV7-8 to TRBJ2-1; either TRBD1 or TRBD2 may supply D (5 bases each). V was clipped by 0 bases and J by 5 bases, with 8 bases between them. The germline gives CDR1 SGHVS, CDR2 FQNEAQ. The CDR3 is 14 residues long. CDR3 sequence (DNA): TGTGCCAGCAGCTTAGCGGGACGACACAATGAGCAGTTCTTC. This translates into CASSLAGRHNEQFF.

The sample holds a few counts of this clonotype. The gene calls are TRBV28 and TRBJ2-2; 7 bases fit TRBD2. The V gene's germline CDR1 is MDHEN and CDR2 SYDVKM. The CDR3 runs to 15 residues. J lost 1 base, V lost 5 bases, and 4 bases had no gene match. The CDR3 nucleotides read TGTGCCAGCAGTATAGCGGGTCTGAACACCGGGGAGCTGTTTTTT. It is translated as CASSIAGLNTGELFF.

In its sample, this clonotype was seen many times. This rearrangement joins TRBV10-3 to TRBJ1-2; the D gene is possibly TRBD1 (6 bases). V was shortened by 6 bases and J by 0 bases, with 8 bases between the two germline ends. This CDR3 region has 13 residues. Germline values: CDR1 ENHRY, CDR2 SYGVKD. The CDR3 loop reads CAIRDRANYGYTF. DNA of the CDR3: TGTGCCATCAGGGACAGAGCTAACTATGGCTACACCTTC.

Many counts were recorded for this clonotype. The chain recombines TRBV28 with TRBJ2-3, with 8 bases fitting TRBD1. The CDR3 covers 14 residues. CDR1 is MDHEN and CDR2 is SYDVKM in the germline V gene. V lost 7 bases, J lost 3 bases, and 6 bases stayed unmatched. This CDR3 is CASKRTGRTDTQYF. CDR3 DNA: TGTGCCAGCAAGAGGACAGGGAGGACAGATACGCAGTATTTT.

This clonotype was seen many times. The V call is TRBV27, the J call TRBJ2-1; TRBD2 agrees at 7 bases. V dropped 2 bases and J dropped 6; count of bases not matched to a gene: 4. From germline, CDR1 is MNHEY and CDR2 SMNVEV (reference sequence). CDR3 length: 14 amino acids. The CDR3: CASSLAGAPNEQFF. Here the CDR3 DNA reads TGTGCCAGCAGTTTAGCGGGAGCCCCCAATGAGCAGTTCTTC.

At least ten counts were recorded for this clonotype. The DNA of the CDR3 is TGTGCCAGCAGCTACGGACAGGGACCAACCTACGAGCAGTACTTC. Encoded protein: CASSYGQGPTYEQYF. The chain couples TRBV7-9 to TRBJ2-7, with 8 nucleotides matching TRBD1. V shed 4 bases, J shed 2 bases, and the junction held 7 bases outside the gene matches. CDR1 and CDR2 from the germline V gene are SEHNR and FQNEAQ (reference sequence). This CDR3 is built from 15 residues.

This clonotype was observed at least ten times. The V gene is TRBV6-1, the J gene TRBJ2-2; D unresolved. The V gene's germline CDR1 is MNHNS and CDR2 SASEGT. With 5 bases removed from V and 5 bases from J, the gap between germline ends came to 9 bases. The CDR3 covers 13 residues. Here the CDR3 reads CASSRVETGELFF. The CDR3 DNA sequence: TGTGCCAGCAGTAGGGTGGAAACCGGGGAGCTGTTTTTT.

The table lists this clonotype with a few counts. The V and J genes are TRBV6-1 and TRBJ2-4, with 8 positions matching TRBD1. The junction had 6 bases not matched to a gene; V was cut back by 7 bases and J by 4 bases. The germline gives CDR1 MNHNS, CDR2 SASEGT. The CDR3 extends over 14 amino acids. The CDR3, as DNA: TGTGCCAGCAAGCCGGGACAGGCAAAAAACATTCAGTACTTC. This gives the protein CASKPGQAKNIQYF.

Only one count was recorded for this clonotype. This chain links TRBV30 with TRBJ1-4; TRBD1 matches 7 bases. Looked up from germline, CDR1 is GTSNPN and CDR2 is SVGIG (reference sequence). Trimming at V came to 2 bases and at J to 7 bases, leaving 4 bases not matched to a gene. This CDR3 comprises 13 residues. CDR3 sequence (DNA): TGTGCCTGGAGTTGGCAGGGGGTTGAAAAACTGTTTTTT. Protein product: CAWSWQGVEKLFF. The whole variable domain, filled in from reference TRBV30 and TRBJ1-4, reads SQTIHQWPATLVQPVGSPLSLECTVEGTSNPNLYWYRQAAGRGLQLLFYSVGIGQISSEVPQNLSASRPQDRQFILSSKKLLLSDSGFYLCAWSWQGVEKLFFGSGTQLSVL.

This clonotype was seen only a few times. V is TRBV14 and J is TRBJ2-3; D is unclear. The germline V and J ends were trimmed by 1 base and 6 bases, with 14 bases remaining between them. The V gene's germline CDR1 is SGHDN and CDR2 FVKESK. The CDR3 length is 15 residues. The CDR3 nucleotides are TGTGCCAGCAGCCAAGTTGGATCAGGTCCGGATACGCAGTATTTT. Translation: CASSQVGSGPDTQYF.

In regard to this clonotype: A much larger clonotype is one base distant, so this may be a read error. This chain uses TRBV6-6 with TRBJ1-5; the match to TRBD1 covers 9 bases. The trim removed 4 bases at V and 11 bases at J, leaving 18 bases unmatched. Looked up from germline, CDR1 is MNHNY and CDR2 is SVGAGI (reference sequence). This CDR3 contains 17 residues. The CDR3, as DNA: TGTGCCAGCAGTTTGGGCCTTCACCGGACAGGGGTACAGACCCAGCATTTT. Translated: CASSLGLHRTGVQTQHF.

This chain connects TRBV15 to TRBJ1-1; TRBD1 is a possible D gene (6 bases). V lost 3 bases, J lost 2 bases, and 13 bases lay in between. Germline V gene sequence: CDR1 LNHNV, CDR2 YYDKDF (reference sequence). The CDR3 extends over 15 amino acids. CDR3 region: CATSSPGTPNTEAFF. CDR3 in DNA: TGTGCCACCAGCAGCCCCGGGACACCTAACACTGAAGCTTTCTTT.

This clonotype occurred many times. The chain combines TRBV6-1 with TRBJ1-2, with D unresolved. The CDR3 consists of 12 residues. V was shortened by 0 bases and J by 7 bases, with 6 bases between the two germline ends. Germline CDR1 and CDR2: MNHNS and SASEGT. The CDR3 sequence is CASSEAQVGYTF. The CDR3 DNA follows: TGTGCCAGCAGTGAAGCGCAGGTTGGCTACACCTTC.

This chain connects TRBV11-2 to TRBJ1-2; a possible D gene is TRBD1 (6 bases). There are 15 residues in the CDR3. The V gene's germline CDR1 is SGHAT and CDR2 FQNNGV. Trimming stripped 0 bases from V and 4 bases from J, with 12 bases between. The CDR3 spells CASSLDSGTSYGYTF. The CDR3 DNA is TGTGCCAGCAGCTTAGATTCTGGGACAAGCTATGGCTACACCTTC. Combining the CDR3 with reference TRBV11-2 and TRBJ1-2 gives the whole variable domain EAGVAQSPRYKIIEKRQSVAFWCNPISGHATLYWYQQILGQGPKLLIQFQNNGVVDDSQLPKDRFSAERLKGVDSTLKIQPAKLEDSAVYLCASSLDSGTSYGYTFGSGTRLTVV.

This clonotype was detected only a few times. The CDR3 region is CASTSGRYNEQFF. In DNA, the CDR3 is TGTGCCAGCACCAGCGGACGATACAATGAGCAGTTCTTC. The V and J genes are TRBV12-3 or TRBV12-4 and TRBJ2-1; tentatively, D is TRBD2 (5 bases). This CDR3 has 13 amino acids. Trimming shortened V by 7 bases and J by 4 bases, and 11 bases separated the two germline ends.

This clonotype occurred many times. V and J are TRBV3-1 and TRBJ2-7, with TRBD2 matching 8 bases. This CDR3 has 16 amino acids. The trim removed 0 bases at V and 2 bases at J, leaving 6 bases unmatched. CDR1 LGHDT and CDR2 YNNKEL come from the germline V gene (reference sequence). In DNA, the CDR3 is TGTGCCAGCAGCCAAGATGGGCGGGAGGTCCCCTACGAGCAGTACTTC. Its protein product is CASSQDGREVPYEQYF.

The genes are TRBV30 and TRBJ1-1; D is possibly TRBD1 (5 bases). The CDR3 consists of 14 residues. The germline V and J ends were trimmed by 3 bases and 8 bases, with 19 bases remaining between them. Germline V lookup: CDR1 GTSNPN, CDR2 SVGIG (reference sequence). CDR3 nucleotides: TGTGCCTGGAGCCCGGGACGTCTCTTGCGAGAAGCTTTCTTT. Translated, it gives CAWSPGRLLREAFF.

This clonotype was seen many times. The V gene is TRBV29-1, the J gene TRBJ2-2; 9 bases map to TRBD1. J gave up 5 bases and V 6 bases, and 10 bases lay outside the gene matches. The CDR3 is 15 amino acids. Per germline, CDR1 SQVTM and CDR2 ANQGSEA. In DNA, the CDR3 is TGCAGCGTCGCCGCCGGGACAGGGCGTACCGGGGAGCTGTTTTTT. Translated, it gives CSVAAGTGRTGELFF.